The 13 T cell receptor beta chains in this list originate from one sample, sequenced in a study of T-cell memory formation after mild COVID-19. Via MiXCR, TCRdb re-called the 5' RACE reads, giving one row per CDR3 protein. Of about 110,000 distinct CDR3 sequences in the sample, roughly 19% were seen once. The specimen was PBMCs or a T cell subset sorted from them (not recorded which). The origin of the receptors is a man between 18 and 29 years old who had mild COVID-19 (a few samples of this study predate the infection). Cell type and time point are not known.

The gene calls are TRBV5-1 and TRBJ1-5; D gene uncertain. Deletions cut 1 base from V and 7 bases from J, with 9 bases between. Germline lookup yields CDR1 SGHRS and CDR2 YFSETQ. The CDR3 loop spans 13 amino acids. The CDR3 spells CASSLIGNQPQHF. For the CDR3, the DNA is TGCGCCAGCAGCTTGATAGGGAACCAGCCCCAGCATTTT. The complete variable domain, with remaining parts taken from reference TRBV5-1 and TRBJ1-5, reads KAGVTQTPRYLIKTRGQQVTLSCSPISGHRSVSWYQQTPGQGLQFLFEYFSETQRNKGNFPGRFSGRQFSNSRSEMNVSTLELGDSALYLCASSLIGNQPQHFGDGTRLSIL.

This clonotype has only a few counts. The rearrangement joins TRBV5-1 to TRBJ1-1; 7 nucleotides line up with TRBD1. Trimming took 4 bases from V and 4 from J; bases not matched to a gene: 4. CDR1 is SGHRS, CDR2 YFSETQ, per germline. This CDR3 has 13 amino acids. For the CDR3, the DNA is TGCGCCAGCAGCAGGGGGCTTAGCACTGAAGCTTTCTTT. Translating gives CASSRGLSTEAFF.

This clonotype showed up just a few times. This chain links TRBV6-6 with TRBJ1-6, with 8 bases lining up with TRBD1. With 6 bases clipped from V and 9 bases from J, the junction kept 4 bases outside the gene matches. The CDR3 is 13 amino acids. CDR1 is MNHNY, CDR2 SVGAGI, per germline (reference sequence). In nucleotides, the CDR3 is TGTGCCAGCAGGGGGCAGGGGGCTTCACCCCTCCACTTT. The encoded protein is CASRGQGASPLHF.

The rearrangement joins TRBV4-3 to TRBJ1-1; TRBD1 aligns across 10 bases. From germline, CDR1 is LGHNA and CDR2 YSLEER. The CDR3 spans 17 residues. Germline trimming cut 0 bases from V and 4 bases from J; bases unmatched to any gene: 8. The CDR3 loop reads CASSQDGTGDWITEAFF. The CDR3 DNA reads TGCGCCAGCAGCCAAGACGGGACAGGGGATTGGATCACTGAAGCTTTCTTT.

This clonotype has a handful of counts. This rearrangement joins TRBV7-2 to TRBJ2-3; D gene uncertain. CDR3 length: 14 amino acids. Trimming stripped 2 bases from V and 4 bases from J, with 10 bases between. Germline V gives CDR1 SGHTA, CDR2 FQGNSA. The CDR3 coding sequence is TGTGCCAGCAGCTTACTCGGCAGTTCAGATACGCAGTATTTT. Amino acid sequence: CASSLLGSSDTQYF.

The rearrangement uses TRBV7-3 and TRBJ2-1, with 8 bases lining up with TRBD2. The V and J ends lost 2 bases and 7 bases, in that order; junction bases with no gene match: 10. The V gene's germline CDR1 is SGHTA and CDR2 FQGTGA. CDR3 length equals 16 residues. CDR3 coding DNA: TGTGCCAGCAGCTTAGTGAGCGGGGGCTTCCTTAATGAGCAGTTCTTC. As protein: CASSLVSGGFLNEQFF.

The chain links TRBV29-1 to TRBJ2-4; 9 nucleotides agree with TRBD2. CDR1 and CDR2 from the germline V gene are SQVTM and ANQGSEA. The CDR3 sequence is 14 residues long. Trimming at V came to 6 bases and at J to 9 bases, leaving 12 bases not matched to a gene. The CDR3 spells CSVGTSSGAFIQYF. The CDR3 DNA sequence: TGCAGCGTAGGGACTAGCTCAGGAGCGTTCATTCAGTACTTC.

The chain joins TRBV21-1 to TRBJ2-1; the table names TRBD1, a call not compared with the DNA. TRBV21-1 is termed a pseudogene. The CDR3 extends over 14 amino acids. DNA of the CDR3: TGTGCCAGCAGCAGATTAGGACAGGACAATGAGCAGTTCTTC. Translated, it gives CASSRLGQDNEQFF.

By sample fraction, this clonotype is medium-sized. CDR3 nucleotides: TGCGCCAGCAGCTTGGCGGACACCTCCTCGGGGGAGACCCAGTACTTC. It is translated as CASSLADTSSGETQYF. The gene calls are TRBV5-1 and TRBJ2-5; the D call may be TRBD1 or TRBD2 (5 bases each). Trimming left V 0 bases short and J 5 bases short, with 17 bases between. Per germline, CDR1 SGHRS and CDR2 YFSETQ. The CDR3 sequence is 16 residues long. Looking up the rest from reference TRBV5-1 and TRBJ2-5 gives the full variable domain: KAGVTQTPRYLIKTRGQQVTLSCSPISGHRSVSWYQQTPGQGLQFLFEYFSETQRNKGNFPGRFSGRQFSNSRSEMNVSTLELGDSALYLCASSLADTSSGETQYFGPGTRLLVL.

The chain recombines TRBV16 with TRBJ1-2; 8 bases match TRBD1. Per germline, CDR1 KGHSY and CDR2 FQNENV. Trimming removed 1 base from V and 3 bases from J; junction bases left unmatched: 4. The CDR3 consists of 15 residues. DNA of the CDR3: TGTGCCAGCAGCCAATTGGACAGGGAGGACTATGGCTACACCTTC. It yields the protein CASSQLDREDYGYTF.

This sequence joins TRBV20-1 and TRBJ2-5; no definite D call. Per the germline V gene, CDR1 is DFQATT and CDR2 is SNEGSKA (reference sequence). The CDR3 is 10 residues long. The V end was cut by 4 bases, the J end by 5 bases, with 5 bases between. The CDR3 coding sequence is TGCAGTGCTATTTTTGAGACCCAGTACTTC. Amino acid sequence: CSAIFETQYF.

This clonotype occurred a few times. CDR3 in amino acids: CASSKGHRNTEAFF. The CDR3 DNA follows: TGTGCCAGCAGCAAGGGACACCGAAACACTGAAGCTTTCTTT. V is TRBV7-7 and J is TRBJ1-1, with a possible D match to TRBD1 (6 bases). CDR1 is SSHAT, CDR2 FNYEAQ, per germline (reference sequence). V lost 5 bases and J lost 2, with 12 bases in between. The length of the CDR3 is 14 residues.

By share of the sample, this clonotype is medium-sized. The chain couples TRBV7-3 to TRBJ2-1; TRBD2 matches 9 bases. V lost 8 bases and J lost 4; bases outside the gene matches: 6. This CDR3 contains 14 residues. The V gene's germline CDR1 is SGHTA and CDR2 FQGTGA. The CDR3 sequence is CASSVLAGYNEQFF. As DNA, the CDR3 is TGTGCCAGCTCTGTCCTAGCGGGGTACAATGAGCAGTTCTTC.